This T cell receptor beta chain was recorded in a study of blood T cells in healthy people across ages (dated by TCRdb to about 2015). Background for the entire study: In model experiments, template switching captured roughly one uniquely barcoded TCR beta cDNA molecule for every two T cells. Age-related changes in TCR beta repertoire diversity were measured in the study by deep sequencing normalized with unique cDNA molecular identifiers. Four age groups were formed from the donors: young (average roughly 15 years), middle-aged (more than 35), aged (62) and long-lived (roughly 81). To avoid experimental bias, donors of different ages were distributed randomly across sequencing lanes. For two donors (one aged 18 to 30 and one aged 80 or older), the study analyzed two additional independent replicas of 1 million unique cDNA reads from the same blood draw. Study-wide conclusions, independent of this receptor: The CMV infection status of donors was not known, potentially confounding age-related changes in expanded clonotypes. A strong correlation was found between observed TCR beta diversity and the percentage of naive T cells measured by flow cytometry. Bulk unsorted PBMC profiling prevented conclusive comparison of naive and antigen-experienced compartments. Observed TCR beta diversity per million T cells fell roughly linearly with age, and a significant reduction was already apparent by age around 36. Estimates of total diversity based on one million sequenced T cells were considered lower bounds and underestimates. Compared with the aged group, the long-lived group had more naive CD4+ T cells, fewer expanded clones and increased TCR diversity, suggesting age selection.

As regards this clonotype: The antigen it binds to is not known. Qualities for individual bases were not recorded, and no much larger clone is one base off.

The library relied on 5' RACE. TCRdb shows the sequencer as Illumina HiSeq 2500. A second PCR of about 7 to 12 cycles was run with a J-beta primer mix and a sample-barcoded 5' primer. A unique molecular identifier was introduced onto each TCR beta cDNA molecule by a template-switch 5' adaptor carrying 12 random nucleotides. At least 3 million CDR3-containing paired-end reads were obtained from each sample. First-strand cDNA was synthesized from all RNA with the Mint cDNA synthesis kit, primed by a TRBC-specific oligonucleotide. Following uracil-DNA glycosylase treatment, a first 18-cycle PCR with universal primers M1SS and BC2_uni_R was performed on all cDNA. In the original analysis: For normalization, 1 million high-quality reads were randomly selected from each sample, with every read carrying a distinct molecular identifier. Reads sharing molecular identifiers were discarded rather than binned into consensus sequences. MiTCR, run with a Q25 quality threshold and the strictest error-elimination algorithm, handled CDR3 identification, clonotype clustering and error correction. Lower-bound total TCR beta diversity was estimated with a nonparametric unseen species model using Euler transformation. In TCRdb, the public reads were trimmed at Q25 with fastp and aligned with MiXCR, with productive beta chains retained. A single entry per CDR3 protein holds the most common genes and DNA from its merged rows. Here the V and J calls rest on TCRdb's processing, not on the authors' analysis. The sample data list over 1,500,000 distinct CDR3 sequences, and roughly 49% of these were observed just once. The top ten clones comprise around 2.1% of the sample.

Systemically healthy Caucasian individuals from Russia, approximately 39 in total and aged about 6 to 95 years, were included as donors. Each donor gave roughly 11 milliliters of peripheral blood, drawn into EDTA-treated Vacutainer tubes. PBMCs were isolated by Ficoll-Paque density-gradient centrifugation, with at least 6 million obtained per sample. Total RNA was extracted from PBMCs with Trizol reagent, with at least 5.5 micrograms obtained per sample. For every donor, flow cytometry on a PBMC aliquot measured the percentage of naive CD45RAhigh/CD27high T cells. Measured from the cysteine to the phenylalanine, the CDR3 is 14 residues long. Only the CDR3 DNA is retained, 42 bases long and in frame from the first base. As encoded in the germline V gene, CDR1 is SGHTA while CDR2 is FQGNSA. V is shortened by 4 bases, J by 6 bases, and the region joining them spans 13 bases.

The source of this sequence is a woman aged 40 to 50 in good health. Sequencing was performed on blood. The sequence joins TRBV7-2 to TRBJ2-4; the D call could be TRBD1 or TRBD2, with each sharing 5 bases. The base sequence is TGTGCCAGCAGCTCACGGGACGCGGTAAACATTCAGTACTTC. Translated, it reads CASSSRDAVNIQYF.